The entry below describes one T cell receptor beta chain. Antigen specificity is unknown. The data were taken from a study of regulatory T cells in long-lasting Graves disease. From germline, CDR1 is MGHRA and CDR2 YSYEKL. CDR3 length equals 15 residues. The V gene lost 4 bases and the J gene lost 13 bases, with 25 bases spanning the gap. The study, taken as a whole, reports: TRBV28, TRBJ1-2 and TRBJ2-5 were favored in persistent disease. Clonotypes that were public and shared totalled 2,500 to 3,500 in persistent patients versus 966 in new patients.

According to the study, TCR beta libraries were built with iRepertoire HTBI primers and CDR3-region Arm-PCR. From the multiplex PCR reads, TCRdb called clonotypes with MiXCR, one entry per CDR3 protein. The table lists 500,000 to 800,000 distinct CDR3 sequences, around 30% of them singletons, with about 42% in the top ten. As to time point: persistent/refractory GD, antithyroid drugs over 5 years with positive TRAb. Scientists built the TCR library using RNA that was extracted from PBMCs. EDTA tubes were used for drawing around 9 milliliters of peripheral blood. The genes are TRBV4-1 and TRBJ1-2; no definite D call. This sequence was found in a female donor with Graves disease. The source was peripheral blood mononuclear cells (PBMCs), collected when the disease was refractory, from a patient treated with antithyroid drugs. CDR3 sequence (DNA): TGCGCCAGCAGCCTAGTTTTTGGCAGGTCCAAAGGGTGCACCTTC. Amino acid sequence: CASSLVFGRSKGCTF.